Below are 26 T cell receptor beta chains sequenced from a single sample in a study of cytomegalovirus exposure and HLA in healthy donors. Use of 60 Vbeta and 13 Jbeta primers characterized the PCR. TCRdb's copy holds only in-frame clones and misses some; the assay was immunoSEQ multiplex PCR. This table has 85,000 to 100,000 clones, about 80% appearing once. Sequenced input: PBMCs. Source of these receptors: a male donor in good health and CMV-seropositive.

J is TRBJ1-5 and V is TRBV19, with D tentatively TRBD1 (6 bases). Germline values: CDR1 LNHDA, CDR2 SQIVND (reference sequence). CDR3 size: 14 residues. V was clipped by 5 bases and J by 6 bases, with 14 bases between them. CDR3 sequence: CASSSGDFIQPQHF. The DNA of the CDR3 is TGTGCCAGTAGTTCAGGGGATTTCATTCAGCCCCAGCATTTT.

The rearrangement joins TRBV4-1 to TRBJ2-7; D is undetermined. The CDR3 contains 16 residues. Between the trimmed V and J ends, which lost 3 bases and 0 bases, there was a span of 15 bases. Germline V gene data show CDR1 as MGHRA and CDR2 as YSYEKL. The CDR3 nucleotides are TGCGCCAGCAGCCAGGCAATCACAGTCCCCTCCTACGAGCAGTACTTC. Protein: CASSQAITVPSYEQYF.

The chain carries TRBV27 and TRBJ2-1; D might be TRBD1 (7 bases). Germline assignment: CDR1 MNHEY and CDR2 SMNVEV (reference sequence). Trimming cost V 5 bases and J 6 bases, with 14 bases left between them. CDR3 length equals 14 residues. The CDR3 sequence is CASSRAGQLNEQFF. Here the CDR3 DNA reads TGTGCCAGCAGTCGCGCGGGACAGCTCAATGAGCAGTTCTTC.

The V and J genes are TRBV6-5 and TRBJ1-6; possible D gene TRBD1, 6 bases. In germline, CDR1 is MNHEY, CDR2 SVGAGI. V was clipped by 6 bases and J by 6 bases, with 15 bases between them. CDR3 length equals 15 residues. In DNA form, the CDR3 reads TGTGCCAGCAGATATCCAGGGGCGCCTAATTCACCCCTCCACTTT. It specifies CASRYPGAPNSPLHF.

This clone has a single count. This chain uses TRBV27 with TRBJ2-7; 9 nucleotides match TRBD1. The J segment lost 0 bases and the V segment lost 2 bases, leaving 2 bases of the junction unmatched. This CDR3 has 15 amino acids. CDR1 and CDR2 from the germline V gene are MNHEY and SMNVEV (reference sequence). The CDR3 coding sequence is TGTGCCAGCAGTTTACTGACAGGGGGCTCCTACGAGCAGTACTTC. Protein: CASSLLTGGSYEQYF.

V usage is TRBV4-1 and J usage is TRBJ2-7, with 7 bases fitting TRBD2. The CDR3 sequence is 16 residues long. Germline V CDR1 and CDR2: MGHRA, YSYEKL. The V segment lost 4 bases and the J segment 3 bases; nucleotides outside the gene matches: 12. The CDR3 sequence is CASSPQHLAAYYEQYF. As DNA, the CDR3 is TGCGCCAGCAGCCCTCAGCACCTAGCGGCCTACTACGAGCAGTACTTC.

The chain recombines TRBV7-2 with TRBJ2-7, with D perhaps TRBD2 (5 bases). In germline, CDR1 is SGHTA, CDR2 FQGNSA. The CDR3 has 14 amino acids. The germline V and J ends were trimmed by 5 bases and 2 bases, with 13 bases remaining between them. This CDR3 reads CASSPRESPYEQYF. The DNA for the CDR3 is TGTGCCAGCAGCCCCCGGGAAAGTCCCTACGAGCAGTACTTC.

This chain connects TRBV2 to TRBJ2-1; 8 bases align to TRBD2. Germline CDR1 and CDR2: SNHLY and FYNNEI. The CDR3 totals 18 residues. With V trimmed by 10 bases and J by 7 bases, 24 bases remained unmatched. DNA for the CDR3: TGTGCCACCGGTGTCAGCGGGGGCTCCGGGCCCGTTGGGAATGAGCAGTTCTTC. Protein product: CATGVSGGSGPVGNEQFF.

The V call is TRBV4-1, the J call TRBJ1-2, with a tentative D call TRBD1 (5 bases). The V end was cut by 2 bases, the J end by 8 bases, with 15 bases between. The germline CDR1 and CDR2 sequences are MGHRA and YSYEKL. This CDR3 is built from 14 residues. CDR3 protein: CASSQPSGGGGYTF. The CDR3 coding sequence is TGCGCCAGCAGCCAACCCTCCGGGGGGGGAGGCTACACCTTC.

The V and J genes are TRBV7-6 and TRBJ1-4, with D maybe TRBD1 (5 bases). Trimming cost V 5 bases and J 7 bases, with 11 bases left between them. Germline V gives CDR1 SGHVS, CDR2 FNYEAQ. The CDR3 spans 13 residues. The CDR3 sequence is CASSLYGGEKLFF. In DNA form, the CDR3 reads TGTGCCAGCAGCCTCTACGGGGGTGAAAAACTGTTTTTT.

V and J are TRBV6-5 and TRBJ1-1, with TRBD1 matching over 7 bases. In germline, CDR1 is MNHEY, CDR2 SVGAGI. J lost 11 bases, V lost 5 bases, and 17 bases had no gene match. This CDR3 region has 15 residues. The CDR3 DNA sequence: TGTGCCAGCAGTCCCTCCGGACAGGCGAGAACTAGGGCTTTCTTT. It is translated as CASSPSGQARTRAFF.

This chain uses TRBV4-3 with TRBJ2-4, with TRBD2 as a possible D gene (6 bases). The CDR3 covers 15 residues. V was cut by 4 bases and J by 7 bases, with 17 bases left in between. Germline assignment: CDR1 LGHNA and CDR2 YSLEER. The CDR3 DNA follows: TGCGCCAGCAGCCCAACTATTGGGGGACTGAACATTCAGTACTTC. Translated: CASSPTIGGLNIQYF.

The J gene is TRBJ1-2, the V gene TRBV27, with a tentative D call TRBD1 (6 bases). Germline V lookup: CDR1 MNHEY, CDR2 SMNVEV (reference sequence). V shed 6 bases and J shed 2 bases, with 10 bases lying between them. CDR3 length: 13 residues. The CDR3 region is CASSLGQNYGYTF. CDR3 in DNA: TGTGCCAGCAGCCTCGGACAGAACTATGGCTACACCTTC.

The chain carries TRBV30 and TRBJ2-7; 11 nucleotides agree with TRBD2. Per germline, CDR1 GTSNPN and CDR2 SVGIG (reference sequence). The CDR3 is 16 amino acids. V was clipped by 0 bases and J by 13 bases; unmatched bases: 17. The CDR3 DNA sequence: TGTGCCTGGAGTGTACCCGCTAGCGGGGGGCCCGCGCGCGTTTACTTC. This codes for CAWSVPASGGPARVYF.

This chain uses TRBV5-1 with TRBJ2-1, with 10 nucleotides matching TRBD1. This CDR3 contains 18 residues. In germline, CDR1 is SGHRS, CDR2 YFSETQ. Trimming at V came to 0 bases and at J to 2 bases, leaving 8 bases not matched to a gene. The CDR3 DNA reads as TGCGCCAGCAGCTTGGGACAGGGGGCGAGGCGGGCCTACAATGAGCAGTTCTTC. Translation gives CASSLGQGARRAYNEQFF. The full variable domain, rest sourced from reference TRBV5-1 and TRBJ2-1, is KAGVTQTPRYLIKTRGQQVTLSCSPISGHRSVSWYQQTPGQGLQFLFEYFSETQRNKGNFPGRFSGRQFSNSRSEMNVSTLELGDSALYLCASSLGQGARRAYNEQFFGPGTRLTVL.

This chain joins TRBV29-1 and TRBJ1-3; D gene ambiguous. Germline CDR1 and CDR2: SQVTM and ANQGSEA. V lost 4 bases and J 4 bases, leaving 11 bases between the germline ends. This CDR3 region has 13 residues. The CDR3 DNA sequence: TGCAGCGTTGCGACAAAAAAGGGAAACACCATATATTTT. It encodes CSVATKKGNTIYF.

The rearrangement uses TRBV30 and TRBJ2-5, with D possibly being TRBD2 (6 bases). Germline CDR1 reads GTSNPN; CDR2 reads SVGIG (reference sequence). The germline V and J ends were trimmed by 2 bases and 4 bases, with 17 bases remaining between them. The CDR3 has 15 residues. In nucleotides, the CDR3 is TGTGCCTGGAGTCGGGCCGGGTCCGGGGGAGAGACCCAGTACTTC. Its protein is CAWSRAGSGGETQYF.

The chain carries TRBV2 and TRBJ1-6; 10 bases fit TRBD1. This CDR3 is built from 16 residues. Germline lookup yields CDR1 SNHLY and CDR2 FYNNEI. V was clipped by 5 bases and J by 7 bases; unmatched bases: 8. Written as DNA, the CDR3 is TGTGCCAGCAGTCTGGGGCGGGGACAGGGGAATTCACCCCTCCACTTT. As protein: CASSLGRGQGNSPLHF.

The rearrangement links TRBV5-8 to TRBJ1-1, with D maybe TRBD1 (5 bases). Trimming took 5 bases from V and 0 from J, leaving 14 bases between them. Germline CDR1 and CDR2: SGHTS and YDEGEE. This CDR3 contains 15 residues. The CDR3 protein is CASSHWRGVNTEAFF. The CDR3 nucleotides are TGTGCCAGCAGTCATTGGCGGGGCGTGAACACTGAAGCTTTCTTT.

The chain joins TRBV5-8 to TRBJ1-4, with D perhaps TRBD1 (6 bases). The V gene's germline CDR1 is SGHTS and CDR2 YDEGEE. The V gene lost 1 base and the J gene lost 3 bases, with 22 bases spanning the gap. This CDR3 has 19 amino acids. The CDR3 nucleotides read TGTGCCAGCAGCTTGCCCCACAGGGAGATCTTACCGGCTAATGAAAAACTGTTTTTT. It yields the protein CASSLPHREILPANEKLFF. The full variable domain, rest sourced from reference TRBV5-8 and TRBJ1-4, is EAGVTQSPTHLIKTRGQQATLRCSPISGHTSVYWYQQALGLGLQFLLWYDEGEERNRGNFPPRFSGRQFPNYSSELNVNALELEDSALYLCASSLPHREILPANEKLFFGSGTQLSVL.

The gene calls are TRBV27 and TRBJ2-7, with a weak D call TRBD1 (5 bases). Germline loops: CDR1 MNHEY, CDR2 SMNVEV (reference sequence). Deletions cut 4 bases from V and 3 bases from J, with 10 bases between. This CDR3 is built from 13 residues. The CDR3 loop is CASSSARVYEQYF. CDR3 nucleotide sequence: TGTGCCAGCAGTTCAGCCAGGGTCTACGAGCAGTACTTC.

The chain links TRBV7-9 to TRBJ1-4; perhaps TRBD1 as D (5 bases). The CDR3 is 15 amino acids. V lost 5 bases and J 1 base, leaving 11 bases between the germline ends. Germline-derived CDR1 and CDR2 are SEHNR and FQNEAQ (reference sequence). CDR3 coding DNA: TGTGCCAGCAGCATACTCGGGGGAACTAATGAAAAACTGTTTTTT. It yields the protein CASSILGGTNEKLFF. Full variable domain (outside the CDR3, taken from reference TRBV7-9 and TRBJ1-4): DTGVSQNPRHKITKRGQNVTFRCDPISEHNRLYWYRQTLGQGPEFLTYFQNEAQLEKSRLLSDRFSAERPKGSFSTLEIQRTEQGDSAMYLCASSILGGTNEKLFFGSGTQLSVL.

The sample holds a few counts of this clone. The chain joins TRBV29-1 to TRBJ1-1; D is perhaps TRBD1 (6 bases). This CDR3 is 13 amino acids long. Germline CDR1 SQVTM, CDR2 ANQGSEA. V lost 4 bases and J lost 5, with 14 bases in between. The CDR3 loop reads CSVAQGLVTEAFF. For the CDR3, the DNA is TGCAGCGTTGCGCAGGGGCTGGTGACTGAAGCTTTCTTT. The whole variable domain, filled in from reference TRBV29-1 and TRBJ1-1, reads SAVISQKPSRDICQRGTSLTIQCQVDSQVTMMFWYRQQPGQSLTLIATANQGSEATYESGFVIDKFPISRPNLTFSTLTVSNMSPEDSSIYLCSVAQGLVTEAFFGQGTRLTVV.

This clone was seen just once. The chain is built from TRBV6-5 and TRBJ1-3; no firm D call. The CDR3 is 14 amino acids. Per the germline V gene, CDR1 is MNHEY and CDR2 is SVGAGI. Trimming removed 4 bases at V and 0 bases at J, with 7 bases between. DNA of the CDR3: TGTGCCAGCAGTTTCAGAAGCTCTGGAAACACCATATATTTT. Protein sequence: CASSFRSSGNTIYF.

In DNA, the CDR3 is TGTGCCAGCAGCCCTGCGAGAGGGGAGGACACCGGGGAGCTGTTTTTT. It encodes CASSPARGEDTGELFF. J is TRBJ2-2 and V is TRBV5-4, with D perhaps matching TRBD2 (6 bases). Trimming left V 4 bases short and J 3 bases short, with 16 bases between. The CDR3 has 16 amino acids. Germline V gives CDR1 SGHNT, CDR2 YYREEE (reference sequence). The full variable domain, rest sourced from reference TRBV5-4 and TRBJ2-2, is ETGVTQSPTHLIKTRGQQVTLRCSSQSGHNTVSWYQQALGQGPQFIFQYYREEENGRGNFPPRFSGLQFPNYSSELNVNALELDDSALYLCASSPARGEDTGELFFGEGSRLTVL.

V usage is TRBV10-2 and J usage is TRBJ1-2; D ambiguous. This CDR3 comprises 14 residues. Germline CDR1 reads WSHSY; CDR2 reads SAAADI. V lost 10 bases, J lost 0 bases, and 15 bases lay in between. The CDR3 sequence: CATNTATSNYGYTF. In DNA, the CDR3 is TGCGCCACCAACACAGCAACTTCTAACTATGGCTACACCTTC.